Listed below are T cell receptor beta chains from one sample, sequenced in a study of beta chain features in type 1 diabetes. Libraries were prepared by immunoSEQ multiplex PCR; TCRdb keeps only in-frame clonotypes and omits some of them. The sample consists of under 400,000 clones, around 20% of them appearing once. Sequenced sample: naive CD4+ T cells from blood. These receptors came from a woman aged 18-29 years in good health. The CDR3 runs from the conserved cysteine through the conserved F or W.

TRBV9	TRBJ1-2	CASSPRTGLLGYTF
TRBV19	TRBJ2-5	CASSGTSGPGETQYF
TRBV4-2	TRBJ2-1	CASSQSRGLAGGNEQFF
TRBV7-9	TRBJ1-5	CASSLGETGDRQPQHF
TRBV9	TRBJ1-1	CASSVQSVVGNTEAFF
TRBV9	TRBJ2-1	CASSPLAGGGGEQFF
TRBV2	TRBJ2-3	CVGNQRGTDTQYF
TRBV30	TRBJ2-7	CAWSAPGGREQYF
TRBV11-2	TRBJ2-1	CASSLRRGPEQFF
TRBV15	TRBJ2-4	CATSSPGYGKNIQYF
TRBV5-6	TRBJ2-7	CASSRTGSYEQYF
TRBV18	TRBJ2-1	CASSPGSYNEQFF
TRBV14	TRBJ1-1	CASSQVALTEAFF
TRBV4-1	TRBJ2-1	CASSQDWTSGGNNEQFF
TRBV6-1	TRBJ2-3	CASSGFPTDTQYF
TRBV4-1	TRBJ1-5	CASSKFTGGIGQPQHF
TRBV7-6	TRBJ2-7	CASSLGAGRDSSYEQYF
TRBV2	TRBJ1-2	CASREQGGTLTGYTF
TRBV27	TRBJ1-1	CASSLGGSTNTEAFF
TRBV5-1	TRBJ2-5	CASSLVQGEETQYF
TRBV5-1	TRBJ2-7	CASSFSQGGYEQYF
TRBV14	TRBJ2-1	CASSQLAGANNEQFF
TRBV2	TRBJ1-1	CASSEDRNTEAFF
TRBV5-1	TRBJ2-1	CASSLVPGNEQFF
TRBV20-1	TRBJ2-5	CSAGGGETQYF
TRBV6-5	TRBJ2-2	CASSLTGAGELFF
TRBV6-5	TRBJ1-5	CASRAGDQPQHF
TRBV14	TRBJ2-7	CASSHLALEQYF
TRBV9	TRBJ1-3	CASSGGDGRGDTIYF
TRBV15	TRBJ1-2	CATSLWTGDFGYTF
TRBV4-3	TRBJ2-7	CASRLTSGGGEQYF
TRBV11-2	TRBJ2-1	CASSDRDSRNEQFF
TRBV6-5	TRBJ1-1	CASRRQLNTEAFF
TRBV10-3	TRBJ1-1	CAISEYRDGGPAFF
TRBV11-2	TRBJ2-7	CASTSYRGREIYEQYF
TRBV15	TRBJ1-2	CATARDRGSYGYTF
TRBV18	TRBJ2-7	CASSPGGGRTYEQYF
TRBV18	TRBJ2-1	CASSGGQFSYNEQFF
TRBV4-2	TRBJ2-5	CASSQVSGPSGAQETQYF